This T cell receptor beta chain was observed in a study of blood T cell repertoires in COVID-19. About the study: From T cells, B-cell-depleted T cells, or PBMCs came the material, which was cDNA or gDNA.

Clones were sequenced by immunoSEQ multiplex PCR, and TCRdb holds only the in-frame ones, with some missing. Among some 450,000 clones listed, around 88% were seen once. V was pared by 8 bases and J by 2 bases, with 15 bases between. The germline gives CDR1 LGHDT, CDR2 YNNKEL (reference sequence). The CDR3 has 15 residues. The clonotype comes from a woman aged 45 to 65 with COVID-19, enrolled during active disease. V usage is TRBV3-1 (or the pseudogene TRBV3-2) and J usage is TRBJ2-2, with D tentatively TRBD2 (7 bases). The sequenced sample was peripheral blood. The CDR3 sequence: CASLSAGANTGELFF. Written as DNA, the CDR3 is TGTGCCAGCTTGTCGGCGGGGGCCAACACCGGGGAGCTGTTTTTT.